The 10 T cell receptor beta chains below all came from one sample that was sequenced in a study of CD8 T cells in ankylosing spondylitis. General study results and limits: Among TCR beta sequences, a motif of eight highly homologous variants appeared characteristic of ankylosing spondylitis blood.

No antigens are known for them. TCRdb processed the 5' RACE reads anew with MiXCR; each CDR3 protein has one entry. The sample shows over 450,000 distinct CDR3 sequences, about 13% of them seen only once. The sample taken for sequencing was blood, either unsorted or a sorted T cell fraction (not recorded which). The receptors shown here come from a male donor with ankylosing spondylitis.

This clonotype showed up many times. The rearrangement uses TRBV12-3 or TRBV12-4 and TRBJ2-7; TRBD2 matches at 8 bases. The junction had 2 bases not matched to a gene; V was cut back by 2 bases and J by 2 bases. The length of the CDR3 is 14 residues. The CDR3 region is CASSLTSGAYEQYF. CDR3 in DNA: TGTGCCAGCAGTTTAACTAGCGGAGCCTACGAGCAGTACTTC.

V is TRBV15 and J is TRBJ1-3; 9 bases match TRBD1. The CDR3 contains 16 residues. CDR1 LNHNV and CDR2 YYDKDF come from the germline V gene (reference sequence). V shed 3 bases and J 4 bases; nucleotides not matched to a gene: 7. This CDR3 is CATSSRTGGSGNTIYF. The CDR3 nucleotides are TGTGCCACCAGCAGCCGTACAGGGGGCTCAGGAAACACCATATATTTT.

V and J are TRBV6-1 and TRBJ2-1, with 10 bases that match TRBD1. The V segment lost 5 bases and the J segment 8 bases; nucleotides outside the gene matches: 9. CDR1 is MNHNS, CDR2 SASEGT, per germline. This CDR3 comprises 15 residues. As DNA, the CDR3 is TGTGCCAGCAGTCAAACCGGGACAGGGGTCGATGAGCAGTTCTTC. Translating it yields CASSQTGTGVDEQFF.

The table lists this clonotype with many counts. CDR3 protein: CASSLTFGTGTETQYF. In DNA, the CDR3 is TGTGCCAGCAGCTTGACCTTTGGGACAGGGACAGAGACCCAGTACTTC. The chain is built from TRBV7-9 and TRBJ2-5, with 9 bases fitting TRBD1. J lost 4 bases, V lost 3 bases, and 9 bases had no gene match. The CDR3 runs 16 residues. CDR1 and CDR2 (germline): SEHNR, FQNEAQ (reference sequence). Based on the CDR3 plus reference TRBV7-9 and TRBJ2-5, the full variable domain is DTGVSQNPRHKITKRGQNVTFRCDPISEHNRLYWYRQTLGQGPEFLTYFQNEAQLEKSRLLSDRFSAERPKGSFSTLEIQRTEQGDSAMYLCASSLTFGTGTETQYFGPGTRLLVL.

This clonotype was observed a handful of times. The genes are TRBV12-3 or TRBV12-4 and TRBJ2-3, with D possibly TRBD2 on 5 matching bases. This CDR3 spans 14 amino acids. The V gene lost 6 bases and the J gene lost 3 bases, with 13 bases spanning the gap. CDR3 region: CASRRVGSTDTQYF. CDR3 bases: TGTGCCAGCAGGAGGGTGGGCTCGACAGATACGCAGTATTTT.

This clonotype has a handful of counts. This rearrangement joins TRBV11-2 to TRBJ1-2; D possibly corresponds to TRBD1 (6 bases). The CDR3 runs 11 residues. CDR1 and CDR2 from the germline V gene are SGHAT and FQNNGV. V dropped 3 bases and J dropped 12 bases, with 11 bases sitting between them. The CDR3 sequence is CASSLGTGHTF. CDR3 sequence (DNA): TGTGCCAGCAGCTTGGGAACAGGGCACACCTTC.

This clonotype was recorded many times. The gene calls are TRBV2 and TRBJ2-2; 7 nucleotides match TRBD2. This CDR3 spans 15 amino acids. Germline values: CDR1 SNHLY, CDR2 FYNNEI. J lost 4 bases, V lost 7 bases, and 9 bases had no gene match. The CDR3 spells CASNGGGSLTGELFF. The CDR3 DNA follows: TGTGCCAGCAATGGGGGGGGGAGTCTCACCGGGGAGCTGTTTTTT.

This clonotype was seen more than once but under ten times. The CDR3, as DNA: TGTGCCAGCAGCTTAGGCCGACTAGTCGGCGAGCAGTACTTC. Protein sequence: CASSLGRLVGEQYF. This chain joins TRBV11-2 and TRBJ2-7, with TRBD2 as a possible D gene (6 bases). The germline V and J ends were trimmed by 1 base and 6 bases, with 13 bases remaining between them. From germline, CDR1 is SGHAT and CDR2 FQNNGV. The CDR3 totals 14 residues.

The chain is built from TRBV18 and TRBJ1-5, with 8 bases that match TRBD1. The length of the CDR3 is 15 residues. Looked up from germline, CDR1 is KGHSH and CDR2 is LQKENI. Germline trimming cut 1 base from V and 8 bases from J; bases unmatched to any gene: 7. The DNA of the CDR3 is TGTGCCAGCTCACCACGGGCAGGGGGCGCGGAGCCCCAGCATTTT. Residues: CASSPRAGGAEPQHF.

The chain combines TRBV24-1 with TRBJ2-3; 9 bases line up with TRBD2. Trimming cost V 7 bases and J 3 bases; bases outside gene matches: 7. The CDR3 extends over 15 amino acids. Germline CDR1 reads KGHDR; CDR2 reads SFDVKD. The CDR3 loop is CATRRSGSPTDTQYF. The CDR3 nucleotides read TGTGCCACCAGACGTAGCGGGAGCCCGACAGATACGCAGTATTTT.